Given below is one T cell receptor (beta chain) in context. What it binds is not known. V shed 2 bases and J shed 7 bases, with 16 bases lying between them. The CDR3 runs 15 residues. CDR1 and CDR2 (germline): SGHRS, YFSETQ. The data are from a study of shared clonotypes between healthy human individuals. Findings and caveats of the study: Naive CD4 clonotypes overlapped across a few donors at roughly 4.5%.

Several immunoSEQ plates held equal portions of the genomic DNA taken from each subset. Profiling relied on immunoSEQ multiplex PCR, and the TCRdb table lists in-frame clones only, not all of them. The top ten clones hold 0.36% of a sample with 2,500,000 or so clones, 93% of them seen once. The clonotype comes from a man between 18 and 29 years old in good health. Some clones in this sample may be carry-over from other donors' samples. V is TRBV5-1 and J is TRBJ2-1, with D tentatively TRBD2 (6 bases). Material for sequencing was naive CD4+ T cells from PBMCs. Subset: CD45RA+ positively selected. CDR3 coding DNA: TGCGCCAGCAGCTTAACCGGGAGAGCCGGTAATGAGCAGTTCTTC. Translating gives CASSLTGRAGNEQFF.